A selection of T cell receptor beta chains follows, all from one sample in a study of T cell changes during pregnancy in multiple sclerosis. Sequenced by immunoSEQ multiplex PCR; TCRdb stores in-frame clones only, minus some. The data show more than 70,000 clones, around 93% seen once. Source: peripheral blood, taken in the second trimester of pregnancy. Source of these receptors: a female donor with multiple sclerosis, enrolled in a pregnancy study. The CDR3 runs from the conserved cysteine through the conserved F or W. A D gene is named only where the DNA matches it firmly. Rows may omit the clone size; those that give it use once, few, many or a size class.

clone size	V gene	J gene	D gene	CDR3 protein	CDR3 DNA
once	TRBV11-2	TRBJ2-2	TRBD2	CASSFRGGNTGELFF	TGTGCCAGCAGCTTCCGGGGGGGGAACACCGGGGAGCTGTTTTTT
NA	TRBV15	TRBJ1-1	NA	CATSSQLGANTEAFF	TGTGCCACCAGCAGTCAACTTGGGGCGAACACTGAAGCTTTCTTT
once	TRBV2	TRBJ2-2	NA	CASTTRTAFNTGELFF	TGTGCCAGCACTACCAGGACAGCCTTCAACACCGGGGAGCTGTTTTTT
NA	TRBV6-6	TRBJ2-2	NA	CASSYGDTANTGELFF	TGTGCCAGCAGTTACGGGGACACCGCGAACACCGGGGAGCTGTTTTTT
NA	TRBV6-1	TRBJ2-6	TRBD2	CASSEAAGAGANVLTF	TGTGCCAGCAGTGAAGCTGCGGGGGCTGGGGCCAACGTCCTGACTTTC
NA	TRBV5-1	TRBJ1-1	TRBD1	CASSLFQGVGNTEAFF	TGCGCCAGCAGCTTGTTTCAGGGGGTGGGGAACACTGAAGCTTTCTTT
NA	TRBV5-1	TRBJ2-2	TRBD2	CASEESGGTNTGELFF	TGCGCCAGCGAAGAGTCGGGGGGGACGAACACCGGGGAGCTGTTTTTT
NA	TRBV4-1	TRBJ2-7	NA	CASSQVDLDPYGQIYEQYF	TGCGCCAGCAGCCAAGTAGATTTAGACCCGTATGGACAGATTTACGAGCAGTACTTC
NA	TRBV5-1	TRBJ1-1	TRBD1	CATGPGTGSSGEAFF	TGCGCCACCGGTCCCGGGACAGGTTCGAGCGGTGAAGCTTTCTTT
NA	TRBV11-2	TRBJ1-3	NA	CASSPFLTDTIYF	TGTGCCAGCAGCCCTTTTCTCACGGACACCATATATTTT
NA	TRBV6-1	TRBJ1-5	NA	CASSEVGGSQPQHF	TGTGCCAGCAGTGAAGTTGGAGGGAGCCAGCCCCAGCATTTT
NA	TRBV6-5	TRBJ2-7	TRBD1	CASRRGTGNSYEQYF	TGTGCCAGCCGCCGTGGGACAGGAAATTCCTACGAGCAGTACTTC
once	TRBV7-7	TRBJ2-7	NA	CASSLGQHPYEQYF	TGTGCTAGCAGCCTCGGACAGCACCCCTACGAGCAGTACTTC